This entry lists 5 T cell receptor beta chains sequenced from one sample in a study of OX40 agonist ivuxolimab in advanced cancers. Using immunoSEQ multiplex PCR, the repertoire was profiled, and TCRdb retains in-frame clones only, with some absent. The sample yields about 54,000 clones, more than 85% seen once. The sequencing used CD4+ or CD8+ T cells sorted from blood, collected in a trial of the OX40 agonist ivuxolimab. Receptor source: an adult with an advanced solid tumor such as melanoma, head and neck, liver or kidney cancer.

The chain employs TRBV5-8 and TRBJ1-4; D unresolved. The V end was cut by 4 bases, the J end by 5 bases, with 9 bases between. From germline, CDR1 is SGHTS and CDR2 YDEGEE. The length of the CDR3 is 13 residues. CDR3 sequence reads: CASSQDGNEKLFF. The CDR3, as DNA: TGTGCCAGCAGCCAGGACGGAAATGAAAAACTGTTTTTT.

This chain joins TRBV7-9 and TRBJ1-1; 8 nucleotides align to TRBD1. The CDR3 is made up of 15 amino acids. From germline, CDR1 is SEHNR and CDR2 FQNEAQ (reference sequence). Trimming removed 3 bases from V and 6 bases from J; junction bases left unmatched: 9. The CDR3 sequence: CASSLQTGAGAEAFF. The CDR3 DNA follows: TGTGCCAGCAGCTTGCAGACAGGGGCGGGAGCTGAAGCTTTCTTT.

The J gene is TRBJ1-1, the V gene TRBV5-3; 10 bases map to TRBD1. TRBV5-3 is filed as an ORF, its function uncertain. With 1 base clipped from V and 11 bases from J, the junction kept 5 bases outside the gene matches. The CDR3 runs to 13 residues. CDR3: CARSLRQGAKAFF. The CDR3, as DNA: TGTGCCAGAAGCTTGAGACAGGGGGCCAAGGCTTTCTTT.

The chain recombines TRBV19 with TRBJ1-1; the match to TRBD1 covers 9 bases. V lost 5 bases to trimming and J lost 6 bases; unmatched junction nucleotides: 10. Germline CDR1 LNHDA, CDR2 SQIVND (reference sequence). This CDR3 contains 15 residues. This chain's CDR3 is CASSAVTGGSAEAFF. The DNA for the CDR3 is TGTGCCAGTAGTGCAGTGACAGGGGGGAGCGCTGAAGCTTTCTTT.

DNA of the CDR3: TGCGCCAGCAGCCAAGCCGCAGGGTTCGAGGGGTCACCCCTCCACTTT. It encodes CASSQAAGFEGSPLHF. The chain carries TRBV4-1 and TRBJ1-6, with D possibly TRBD1 on 5 matching bases. The germline V gene has CDR1 MGHRA and CDR2 YSYEKL. The V gene lost 1 base and the J gene lost 10 bases, with 17 bases spanning the gap. The CDR3 sequence is 16 residues long.